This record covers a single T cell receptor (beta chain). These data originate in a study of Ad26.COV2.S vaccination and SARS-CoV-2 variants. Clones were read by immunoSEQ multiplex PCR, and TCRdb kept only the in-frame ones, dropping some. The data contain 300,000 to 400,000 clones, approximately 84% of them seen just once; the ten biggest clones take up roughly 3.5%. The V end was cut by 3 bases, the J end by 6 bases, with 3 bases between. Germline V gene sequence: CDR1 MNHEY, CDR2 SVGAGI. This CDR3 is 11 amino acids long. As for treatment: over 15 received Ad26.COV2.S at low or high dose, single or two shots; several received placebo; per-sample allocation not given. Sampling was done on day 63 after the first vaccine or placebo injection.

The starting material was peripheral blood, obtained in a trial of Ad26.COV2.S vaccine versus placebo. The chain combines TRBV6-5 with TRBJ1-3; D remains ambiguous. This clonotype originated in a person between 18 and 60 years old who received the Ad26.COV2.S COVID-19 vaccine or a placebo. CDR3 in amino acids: CASSYLNTIYF. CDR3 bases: TGTGCCAGCAGTTATTTAAACACCATATATTTT.